This TCR beta chain was sequenced during a study of identical twins. General study findings and limits: Fewer insertions marked abundant cord blood beta clonotypes; young adult naive trended weakly, memory not at all. Out-of-frame sharing of TCR alpha in monozygotic twins was underestimated by models. Twin-shared out-of-frame alpha sequences showed excess low generation probability.

CDR1 is MNHNS, CDR2 SASEGT, per germline. The CDR3 runs 15 residues. V lost 2 bases, J lost 4 bases, and 11 bases lay in between. With template switching, a universal primer site was added, and the cDNA carried unique molecular identifiers. Each CDR3 protein is one row after TCRdb ran MiXCR on the 5' RACE reads. There are approximately 490,000 distinct CDR3 sequences in the sample; approximately 20% occur only once, and around 0.48% lies in the top ten. With respect to this clonotype: Its specificity is unknown.

This same sample was also part of a study on yellow fever vaccine responses in identical twins.

This receptor was taken from a woman under 30 in good health. The chain has TRBV6-1 and TRBJ2-2; unclear D gene. The sequenced sample consisted of CD4+ T cells sorted from blood. The CDR3 region is CASSEMGLGTGELFF. The DNA for the CDR3 is TGTGCCAGCAGTGAAATGGGATTGGGCACCGGGGAGCTGTTTTTT.